The 6 T cell receptor beta chains presented below share a single source sample, sequenced in a study of blood T cells in healthy people across ages. With a J-beta primer mix and a sample-barcoded 5' primer, a second PCR ran roughly 6 to 11 cycles. TCRdb analysed the 5' RACE reads with MiXCR anew, one entry per CDR3 protein. The sample contains fewer than 1.5 million distinct CDR3 sequences, around 39% of which appear only once. Material: blood. The receptors were sampled from a woman under 30 in good health.

This clonotype was counted many times. One junction end disagrees with the germline gene, perhaps due to a read error. The chain has TRBV7-8 and TRBJ2-1; 7 bases align to TRBD2. Germline V gives CDR1 SGHVS, CDR2 FQNEAQ. The CDR3 is 14 amino acids. The chain's CDR3 is CASSLATSYHEQFF. CDR3 nucleotide sequence: TGTGCCAGCAGCTTGGCGACTAGCTACCATGAGCAGTTCTTC.

This rearrangement joins TRBV7-2 to TRBJ2-7; D might be TRBD2 (5 bases). Germline V gene sequence: CDR1 SGHTA, CDR2 FQGNSA. The CDR3 sequence is 15 residues long. V shed 2 bases and J shed 6 bases, with 17 bases lying between them. The DNA for the CDR3 is TGTGCCAGCAGCTTAACGCTCCCCGGGGTGGGCGAGCAGTACTTC. It yields the protein CASSLTLPGVGEQYF. Based on the CDR3 plus reference TRBV7-2 and TRBJ2-7, the full variable domain is GAGVSQSPSNKVTEKGKDVELRCDPISGHTALYWYRQSLGQGLEFLIYFQGNSAPDKSGLPSDRFSAERTGGSVSTLTIQRTQQEDSAVYLCASSLTLPGVGEQYFGPGTRLTVT.

This clonotype was found a few times. The chain joins TRBV4-1 to TRBJ2-7; D could derive from TRBD1 or TRBD2 (5 bases each). Germline V gives CDR1 MGHRA, CDR2 YSYEKL. CDR3 length equals 15 residues. Trimming stripped 7 bases from V and 0 bases from J, with 16 bases between. The CDR3, as DNA: TGCGCCAGCAAATCAGGCATGGGGGACTCCTACGAGCAGTACTTC. Translated: CASKSGMGDSYEQYF.

This clonotype has more than one count but fewer than ten. CDR3 nucleotides: TGTGCCAGCAGTTTAGGTGCGGGAGGGCCAAACGACGAGCAGTACTTC. This encodes CASSLGAGGPNDEQYF. This rearrangement joins TRBV12-3 or TRBV12-4 to TRBJ2-7; TRBD2 agrees at 9 bases. Trimming cost V 1 base and J 5 bases; bases outside gene matches: 9. The CDR3 consists of 16 residues.

The J gene is TRBJ2-1, the V gene TRBV29-1, with D possibly TRBD2 on 6 matching bases. The CDR3 contains 12 residues. The V gene lost 4 bases and the J gene lost 7 bases, with 11 bases spanning the gap. CDR1 is SQVTM, CDR2 ANQGSEA, per germline. The CDR3 region is CSVGGESNEQFF. The CDR3 bases are TGCAGCGTTGGGGGGGAGAGTAATGAGCAGTTCTTC.

This chain links TRBV5-1 with TRBJ2-1; D is unresolved. The V gene's germline CDR1 is SGHRS and CDR2 YFSETQ. CDR3 length: 17 amino acids. Trimming stripped 4 bases from V and 2 bases from J, with 19 bases between. For the CDR3, the DNA is TGCGCCAGCAGCGTTCGCCTAGTGGCGCGCACCTACAATGAGCAGTTCTTC. Protein product: CASSVRLVARTYNEQFF. The full variable domain, its missing parts supplied by reference TRBV5-1 and TRBJ2-1, is KAGVTQTPRYLIKTRGQQVTLSCSPISGHRSVSWYQQTPGQGLQFLFEYFSETQRNKGNFPGRFSGRQFSNSRSEMNVSTLELGDSALYLCASSVRLVARTYNEQFFGPGTRLTVL.